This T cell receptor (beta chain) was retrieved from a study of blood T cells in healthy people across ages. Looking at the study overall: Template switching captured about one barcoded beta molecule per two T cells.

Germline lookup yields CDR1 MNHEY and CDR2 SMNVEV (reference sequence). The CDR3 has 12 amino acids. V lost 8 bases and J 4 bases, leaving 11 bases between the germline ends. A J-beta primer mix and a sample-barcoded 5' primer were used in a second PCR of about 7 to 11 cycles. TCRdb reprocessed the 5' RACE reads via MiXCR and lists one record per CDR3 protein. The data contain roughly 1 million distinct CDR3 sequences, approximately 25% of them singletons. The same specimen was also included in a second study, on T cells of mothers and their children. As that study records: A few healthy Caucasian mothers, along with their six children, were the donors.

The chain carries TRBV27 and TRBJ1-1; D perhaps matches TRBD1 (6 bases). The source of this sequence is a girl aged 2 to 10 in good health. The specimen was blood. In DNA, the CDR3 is TGTGCCAGCCGAGGGGGGGGCACTGAAGCTTTCTTT. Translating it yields CASRGGGTEAFF.